This TCR beta chain was observed in a study of T cells after yellow fever vaccination. Findings and caveats of the study: It was a weaker secondary response, yet one that peaked faster, at day 5 versus 15. Repertoires obtained by FACS sorting could include abundant clonotypes that entered as contaminants from the bulk population. The booster response re-showed most primary clones: around 97% CD4, approximately 90% CD8.

TCRdb reprocessed the 5' RACE reads with MiXCR, giving one entry per CDR3 protein. This table has 300,000 to 400,000 distinct CDR3 sequences, roughly 8.3% appearing once. V lost 5 bases and J lost 6; bases outside the gene matches: 3. CDR3 length: 14 amino acids. CDR1 is ENHRY and CDR2 is SYGVKD in the germline V gene. This clonotype has a handful of counts. Its cognate antigen is unknown. This TCR derives from a man between 18 and 29 years old who received the YFV17D yellow fever vaccine. The chain has TRBV10-3 and TRBJ2-3; 12 nucleotides align to TRBD2. Here the sequenced sample was PBMCs, taken about 41 days after the first yellow fever vaccination. The CDR3 DNA is TGTGCCATCAGTAGACTAGCGGGGGAGGATACGCAGTATTTT. Residues: CAISRLAGEDTQYF.